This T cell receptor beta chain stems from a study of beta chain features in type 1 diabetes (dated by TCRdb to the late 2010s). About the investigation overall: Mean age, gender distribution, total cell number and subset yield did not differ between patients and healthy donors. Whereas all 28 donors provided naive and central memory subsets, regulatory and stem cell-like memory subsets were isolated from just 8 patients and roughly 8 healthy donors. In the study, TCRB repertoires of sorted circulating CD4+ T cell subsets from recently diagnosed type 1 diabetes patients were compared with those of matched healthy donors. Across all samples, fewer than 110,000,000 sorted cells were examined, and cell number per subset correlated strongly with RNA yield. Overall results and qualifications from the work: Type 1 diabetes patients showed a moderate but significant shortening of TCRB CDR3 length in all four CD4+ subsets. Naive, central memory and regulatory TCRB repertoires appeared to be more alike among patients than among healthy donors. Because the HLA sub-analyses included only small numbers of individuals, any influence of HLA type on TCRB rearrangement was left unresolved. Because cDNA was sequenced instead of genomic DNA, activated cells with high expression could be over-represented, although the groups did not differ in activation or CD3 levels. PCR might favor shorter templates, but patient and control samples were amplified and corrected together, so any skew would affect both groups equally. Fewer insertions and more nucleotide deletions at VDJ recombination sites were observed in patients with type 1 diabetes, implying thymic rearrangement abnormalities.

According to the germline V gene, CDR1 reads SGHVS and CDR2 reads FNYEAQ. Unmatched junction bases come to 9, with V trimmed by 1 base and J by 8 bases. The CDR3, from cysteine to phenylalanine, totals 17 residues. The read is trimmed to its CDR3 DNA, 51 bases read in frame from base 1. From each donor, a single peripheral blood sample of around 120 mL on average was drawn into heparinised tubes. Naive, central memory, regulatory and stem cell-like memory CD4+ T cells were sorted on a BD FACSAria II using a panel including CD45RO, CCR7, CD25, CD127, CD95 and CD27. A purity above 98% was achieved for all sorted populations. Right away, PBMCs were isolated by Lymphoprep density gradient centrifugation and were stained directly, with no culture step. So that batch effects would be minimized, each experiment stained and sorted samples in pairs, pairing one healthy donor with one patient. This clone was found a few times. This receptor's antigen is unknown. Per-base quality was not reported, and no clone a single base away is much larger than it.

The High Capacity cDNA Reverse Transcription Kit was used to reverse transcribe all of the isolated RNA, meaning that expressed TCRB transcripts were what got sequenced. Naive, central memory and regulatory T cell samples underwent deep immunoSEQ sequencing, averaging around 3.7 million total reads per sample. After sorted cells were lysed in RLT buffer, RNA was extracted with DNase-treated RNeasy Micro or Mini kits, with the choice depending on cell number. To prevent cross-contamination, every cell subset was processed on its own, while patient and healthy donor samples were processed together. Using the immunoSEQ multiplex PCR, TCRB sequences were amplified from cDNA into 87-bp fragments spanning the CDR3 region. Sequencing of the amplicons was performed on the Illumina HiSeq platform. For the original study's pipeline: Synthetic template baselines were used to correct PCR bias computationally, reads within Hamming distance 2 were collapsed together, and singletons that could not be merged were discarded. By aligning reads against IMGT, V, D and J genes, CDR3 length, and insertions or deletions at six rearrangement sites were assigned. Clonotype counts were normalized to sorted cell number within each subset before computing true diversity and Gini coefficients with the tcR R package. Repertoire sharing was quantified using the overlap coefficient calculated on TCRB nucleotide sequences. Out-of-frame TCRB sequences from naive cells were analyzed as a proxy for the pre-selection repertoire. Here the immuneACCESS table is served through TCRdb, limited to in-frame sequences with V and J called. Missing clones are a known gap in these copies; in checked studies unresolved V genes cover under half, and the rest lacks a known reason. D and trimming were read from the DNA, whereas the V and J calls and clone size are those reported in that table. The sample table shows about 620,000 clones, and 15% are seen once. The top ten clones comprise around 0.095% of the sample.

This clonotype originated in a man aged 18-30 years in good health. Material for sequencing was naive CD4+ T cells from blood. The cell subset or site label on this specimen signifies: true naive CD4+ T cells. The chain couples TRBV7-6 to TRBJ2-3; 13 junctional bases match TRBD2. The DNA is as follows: TGTGCCAGCAGCTTAGACCCAACTAGCGGGGGGGCCGCTACGCAGTATTTT. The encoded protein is CASSLDPTSGGAATQYF. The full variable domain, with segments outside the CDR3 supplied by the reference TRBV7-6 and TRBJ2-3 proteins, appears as GAGVSQSPRYKVTKRGQDVALRCDPISGHVSLYWYRQALGQGPEFLTYFNYEAQQDKSGLPNDRFSAERPEGSISTLTIQRTEQRDSAMYRCASSLDPTSGGAATQYFGPGTRLTVL.